This entry is about one TCR beta chain. Its antigen is not identified. This specimen comes from a study of T-cell memory formation after mild COVID-19. Study overall: TCR clustering was largely donor specific. Findings and caveats of the study: Of the contracting clones, CD4+ ones lay mainly in CM and EM, and CD8+ ones in EMRA.

V was trimmed by 5 bases and J by 2 bases, leaving 17 bases between them. Germline loops: CDR1 SGHTA, CDR2 FQGNSA. The CDR3 extends over 16 amino acids. TCR alpha and TCR beta cDNA libraries with sample barcodes and UMIs came from 5'RACE using constant-segment primers. TCRdb re-called the 5' RACE reads with MiXCR, one entry per CDR3 protein. The sample lists about 390,000 distinct CDR3 sequences; roughly 15% were seen once. The material sequenced was PBMCs or a T cell subset sorted from them (not recorded which). This chain connects TRBV7-2 to TRBJ2-3; D perhaps matches TRBD2 (5 bases). The clonotype comes from a man aged 18 to 30 who had mild COVID-19 (a few samples of this study predate the infection). Cell type and time point are not known. The chain's CDR3 is CASSRSAGVFTDTQYF. The DNA of the CDR3 is TGTGCCAGCAGCCGCTCTGCGGGCGTATTCACAGATACGCAGTATTTT.